This T cell receptor (beta chain) appears in the sequencing data of a study of metastatic and nonmetastatic thyroid tumors. Study details: A comparison of repertoires was made across blood and tumor or nodule tissue from malignant and benign thyroid patients.

The CDR3 loop spans 14 amino acids. Trimming pared 0 bases from V and 3 bases from J, leaving 8 bases between. CDR1 and CDR2 from the germline V gene are MDHEN and SYDVKM. Until they underwent thyroid surgery, no patient had received any treatment. Study results and limitations: Significantly higher TCR beta diversity was reportedly seen in malignant thyroid tumors than benign nodules, in blood and tumor.

This clone was seen ten or more times. The antigen is not known. Original data processing: CDR3 differences across clinicopathological groups were used to build a distant-metastasis classifier for papillary thyroid cancer. TCRdb redid the clone calls on the PCR reads using MiXCR. Clone size and V and J calls follow TCRdb, not the original study. The sample carries roughly 34,000 clones, about 15% recorded once. The sequence derives from a male donor with papillary thyroid cancer or a benign thyroid nodule (not recorded which). Some clones in this sample may be carry-over from other donors' samples. The chain has TRBV28 and TRBJ1-2, with D maybe TRBD1 (5 bases). Material: blood. The CDR3 DNA is TGTGCCAGCAGTTTATGGGGAGGGGACTATGGCTACACCTTC. Translated, it gives CASSLWGGDYGYTF.